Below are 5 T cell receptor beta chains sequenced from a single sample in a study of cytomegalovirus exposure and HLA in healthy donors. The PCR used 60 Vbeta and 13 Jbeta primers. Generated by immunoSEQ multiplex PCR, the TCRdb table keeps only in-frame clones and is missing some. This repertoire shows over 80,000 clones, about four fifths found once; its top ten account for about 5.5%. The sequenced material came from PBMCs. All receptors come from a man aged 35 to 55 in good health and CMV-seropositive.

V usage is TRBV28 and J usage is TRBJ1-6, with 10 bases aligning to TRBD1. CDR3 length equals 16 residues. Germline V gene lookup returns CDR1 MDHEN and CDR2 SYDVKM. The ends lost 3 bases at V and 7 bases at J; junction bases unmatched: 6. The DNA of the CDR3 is TGTGCCAGCAGTTTGCCCGGGACAGGGGAAAATTCACCCCTCCACTTT. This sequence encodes CASSLPGTGENSPLHF.

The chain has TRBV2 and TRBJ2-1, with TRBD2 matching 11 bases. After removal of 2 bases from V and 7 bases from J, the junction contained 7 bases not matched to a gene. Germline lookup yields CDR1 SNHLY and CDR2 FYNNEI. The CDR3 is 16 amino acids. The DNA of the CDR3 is TGTGCCAGCAGTGAATTTGGTAGCGGGGGGGTTAATGAGCAGTTCTTC. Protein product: CASSEFGSGGVNEQFF.

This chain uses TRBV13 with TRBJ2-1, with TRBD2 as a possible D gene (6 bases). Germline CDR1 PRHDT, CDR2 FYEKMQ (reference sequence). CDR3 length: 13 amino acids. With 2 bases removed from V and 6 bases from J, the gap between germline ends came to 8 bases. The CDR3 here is CASSLWTINEQFF. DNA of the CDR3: TGTGCCAGCAGCTTATGGACTATCAATGAGCAGTTCTTC.

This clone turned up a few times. This CDR3 is CASSTRTRYGYTF. As DNA, the CDR3 is TGTGCCAGCAGTACGCGGACACGGTATGGCTACACCTTC. This chain links TRBV6-1 with TRBJ1-2, with a tentative D call TRBD1 (5 bases). V lost 5 bases to trimming and J lost 5 bases, with 12 bases between them. The CDR3 runs to 13 residues. The germline CDR1 and CDR2 sequences are MNHNS and SASEGT.

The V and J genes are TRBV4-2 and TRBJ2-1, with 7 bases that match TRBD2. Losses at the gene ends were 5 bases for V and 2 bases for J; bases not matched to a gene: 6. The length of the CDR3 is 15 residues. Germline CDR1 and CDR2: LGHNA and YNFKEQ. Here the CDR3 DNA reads TGTGCCAGCAGCTCCCCTAGCGGAACCTACAATGAGCAGTTCTTC. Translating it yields CASSSPSGTYNEQFF.